The 21 T cell receptor beta chains below were found in one sample sequenced in a study of beta chain features in type 1 diabetes. Study conclusions and caveats: Patients with Type 1 diabetes showed moderately but significantly shorter TCRB CDR3s in all four CD4+ subsets.

Sequenced material consisted of expressed TCRB transcripts (all of the isolated RNA was reverse transcribed). TCRdb's table, derived via immunoSEQ multiplex PCR, lists solely in-frame clones and lacks some. Counted here are fewer than 300,000 clones, approximately 11% occurring once; the ten biggest clones make up around 0.017%. For these TCRs, the target antigens are not known. The sample comprised naive CD4+ T cells from blood. These receptors all stem from a man aged 25-40 years with type 1 diabetes.

A remark on this clone: This sample also contains other DNA sequences that code for the same CDR3. The chain joins TRBV7-2 to TRBJ2-7, with a weak D call TRBD2 (6 bases). Germline V gene sequence: CDR1 SGHTA, CDR2 FQGNSA. Trimming removed 3 bases at V and 2 bases at J, with 8 bases between. The CDR3 length is 13 residues. This chain's CDR3 is CASSLGGPYEQYF. The CDR3 region has the DNA TGTGCCAGCAGCTTGGGGGGTCCCTACGAGCAGTACTTC.

This clone appeared a few times. This chain uses TRBV10-3 with TRBJ2-3; TRBD1 might be the D (5 bases). V was shortened by 4 bases and J by 1 base, with 6 bases between the two germline ends. CDR3 size: 13 residues. Germline values: CDR1 ENHRY, CDR2 SYGVKD. Here the CDR3 reads CAISGGRTDTQYF. The CDR3 nucleotides are TGTGCCATCAGTGGGGGCCGCACAGATACGCAGTATTTT.

This clone was counted between two and nine times. The chain has TRBV7-9 and TRBJ2-1, with D unclear. This CDR3 is 15 amino acids long. Germline CDR1 reads SEHNR; CDR2 reads FQNEAQ (reference sequence). V was pared by 4 bases and J by 4 bases, with 14 bases between. The DNA of the CDR3 is TGTGCCAGCAGCTACGGGTCCCTCAATTACAATGAGCAGTTCTTC. Protein product: CASSYGSLNYNEQFF.

This clone was counted a few times. The V call is TRBV5-1, the J call TRBJ2-7; a possible D gene is TRBD2 (5 bases). The CDR3 has 12 amino acids. Germline CDR1 is SGHRS and CDR2 is YFSETQ. V dropped 5 bases and J dropped 0 bases, with 6 bases sitting between them. The CDR3 reads CASRLDSYEQYF. The CDR3 DNA sequence: TGCGCCAGCAGACTAGACTCCTACGAGCAGTACTTC. Filled out from reference TRBV5-1 and TRBJ2-7, the complete variable domain reads KAGVTQTPRYLIKTRGQQVTLSCSPISGHRSVSWYQQTPGQGLQFLFEYFSETQRNKGNFPGRFSGRQFSNSRSEMNVSTLELGDSALYLCASRLDSYEQYFGPGTRLTVT.

The V and J genes are TRBV15 and TRBJ2-5; D not certain. CDR1 is LNHNV, CDR2 YYDKDF, per germline (reference sequence). V gave up 4 bases and J gave up 7 bases, with 10 bases separating them. The CDR3 loop spans 12 amino acids. CDR3 bases: TGTGCCACCAGCAAAGTACGAGGGACCCAGTACTTC. Amino acid sequence: CATSKVRGTQYF.

V gene TRBV18 combines with J gene TRBJ1-6; no clear D gene. V was trimmed by 2 bases and J by 4 bases, leaving 6 bases between them. This CDR3 spans 14 amino acids. CDR1 and CDR2 (germline): KGHSH, LQKENI. The CDR3 loop is CASSPTDYNSPLHF. CDR3 in DNA: TGTGCCAGCTCACCAACAGATTATAATTCACCCCTCCACTTT.

The chain is built from TRBV6-7 and TRBJ1-1; D might be TRBD1 (6 bases). TRBV6-7 is known as an ORF, though its function is uncertain. The germline V and J ends were trimmed by 2 bases and 1 base, with 17 bases remaining between them. The CDR3 runs to 17 residues. CDR3 DNA: TGTGCCAGCAGTTACCCGCACCCACAGGGCGCGAACACTGAAGCTTTCTTT. The encoded protein is CASSYPHPQGANTEAFF.

The V call is TRBV4-1, the J call TRBJ2-3, with 9 bases identical to TRBD1. V dropped 2 bases and J dropped 4; count of bases not matched to a gene: 4. There are 15 residues in the CDR3. Germline V CDR1 and CDR2: MGHRA, YSYEKL. The CDR3 coding sequence is TGCGCCAGCAGCCAACGGGGACAGGGTCCAGATACGCAGTATTTT. The encoded protein is CASSQRGQGPDTQYF.

The rearrangement links TRBV27 to TRBJ2-2, with a weak D call TRBD2 (7 bases). V gave up 7 bases and J gave up 3 bases, with 15 bases separating them. The CDR3 consists of 15 residues. Looked up from germline, CDR1 is MNHEY and CDR2 is SMNVEV (reference sequence). The CDR3 region has the DNA TGTGCCAGCACACTCCGGGGGGCTTACACCGGGGAGCTGTTTTTT. This encodes CASTLRGAYTGELFF.

This clone has a handful of counts. This sequence joins TRBV4-3 and TRBJ2-3, with D possibly TRBD1 on 5 matching bases. CDR1 and CDR2 (germline): LGHNA, YSLEER. This CDR3 contains 16 residues. Trimming removed 0 bases from V and 6 bases from J, with 16 bases in between. The CDR3 region is CASSQDRALLGDTQYF. DNA for the CDR3: TGCGCCAGCAGCCAAGACAGGGCACTGTTAGGTGATACGCAGTATTTT.

The chain combines TRBV6-5 with TRBJ1-5; D gene ambiguous. Trimming removed 10 bases at V and 0 bases at J, with 13 bases between. Germline V gene lookup returns CDR1 MNHEY and CDR2 SVGAGI. This CDR3 comprises 14 residues. The CDR3 DNA is TGTGCCACCTGCGGGGATAGTAGCAATCAGCCCCAGCATTTT. The encoded protein is CATCGDSSNQPQHF.

Only a few counts were recorded for this clone. The chain combines TRBV28 with TRBJ2-7, with D maybe TRBD1 (6 bases). Germline V gene data show CDR1 as MDHEN and CDR2 as SYDVKM. V was pared by 2 bases and J by 3 bases, with 23 bases between. This CDR3 region has 18 residues. CDR3: CASSLVGAPSTGNYEQYF. The DNA of the CDR3 is TGTGCCAGCAGTTTAGTAGGAGCCCCCTCAACAGGGAACTACGAGCAGTACTTC.

This clone was picked up a small number of times. The chain has TRBV15 and TRBJ1-6; 9 bases agree with TRBD1. Germline CDR1 LNHNV, CDR2 YYDKDF (reference sequence). V was pared by 2 bases and J by 7 bases, with 6 bases of the junction left unmatched. CDR3 length: 16 residues. The CDR3 region has the DNA TGTGCCACCAGCAGAAGAAGACAGGGGGGGAATTCACCCCTCCACTTT. It specifies CATSRRRQGGNSPLHF.

This clone came up a few times. The chain has TRBV2 and TRBJ2-7, with 8 bases aligning to TRBD1. The CDR3 has 13 amino acids. CDR1 is SNHLY, CDR2 FYNNEI, per germline. After removal of 6 bases from V and 4 bases from J, the junction contained 5 bases not matched to a gene. In nucleotides, the CDR3 is TGTGCCAGCAGAGACAGGGGAATATACGAGCAGTACTTC. Translating gives CASRDRGIYEQYF.

This clone was found a few times. The J gene is TRBJ1-1, the V gene TRBV28; TRBD1 is a possible D gene (5 bases). Germline V lookup: CDR1 MDHEN, CDR2 SYDVKM. The CDR3 loop spans 14 amino acids. V lost 6 bases to trimming and J lost 7 bases, with 18 bases between them. CDR3 region: CASSLGAGGGEAFF. The CDR3 region has the DNA TGTGCCAGCAGCCTAGGGGCAGGCGGTGGTGAAGCTTTCTTT.

This clone was seen a few times. This chain uses TRBV25-1 with TRBJ2-7, with D maybe TRBD1 (6 bases). Trimming took off 8 bases at V and 3 bases at J, with 14 bases between the two ends. Germline CDR1 is MGHDK and CDR2 is SYGVNS. The CDR3 is made up of 13 amino acids. CDR3 DNA: TGTGCCAGCGGTCAGACAGGATACTACGAGCAGTACTTC. Its translation is CASGQTGYYEQYF.

Concerning this clone itself: Other DNA sequences in the sample encode the same CDR3. The chain carries TRBV5-1 and TRBJ2-3; 10 positions match TRBD1. In germline, CDR1 is SGHRS, CDR2 YFSETQ. The junction had 1 base not matched to a gene; V was cut back by 0 bases and J by 6 bases. CDR3 length: 14 residues. CDR3 in amino acids: CASSLGQGADTQYF. DNA of the CDR3: TGCGCCAGCAGCTTGGGACAGGGGGCCGATACGCAGTATTTT.

CDR3 DNA sequence: TGTGCCATCAGTTACGACAGGGGGAGTCAGCCCCAGCATTTT. Its protein product is CAISYDRGSQPQHF. The rearrangement uses TRBV10-3 and TRBJ1-5; 9 bases line up with TRBD1. The CDR3 spans 14 residues. Germline CDR1 is ENHRY and CDR2 is SYGVKD. V lost 5 bases to trimming and J lost 6 bases; unmatched junction nucleotides: 5.

This clone was recorded a few times. This chain joins TRBV28 and TRBJ1-5; 10 nucleotides agree with TRBD1. The V and J ends lost 5 bases and 1 base, in that order; junction bases with no gene match: 2. Germline V gene sequence: CDR1 MDHEN, CDR2 SYDVKM. CDR3 length: 15 amino acids. The CDR3 loop reads CASSTGQGSNQPQHF. The DNA of the CDR3 is TGTGCCAGCAGTACGGGACAGGGGAGCAATCAGCCCCAGCATTTT.

This clone was counted a few times. The chain has TRBV2 and TRBJ2-5; D is unclear. Trimming cost V 8 bases and J 5 bases, with 6 bases left between them. The CDR3 length is 10 residues. Germline-derived CDR1 and CDR2 are SNHLY and FYNNEI. The CDR3 sequence: CASRVETQYF. CDR3 coding DNA: TGTGCCAGCCGAGTGGAGACCCAGTACTTC.

This clone was seen a few times. The chain combines TRBV29-1 with TRBJ1-3; D gene ambiguous. This CDR3 comprises 11 residues. Trimming cost V 4 bases and J 4 bases, with 5 bases left between them. The germline V gene has CDR1 SQVTM and CDR2 ANQGSEA. CDR3 sequence: CSVVEGNTIYF. Here the CDR3 DNA reads TGCAGCGTTGTGGAGGGAAACACCATATATTTT.